This T cell receptor beta chain comes out of a study of Graves' ophthalmopathy and Graves' hyperthyroidism. J gave up 4 bases and V 7 bases, and 7 bases lay outside the gene matches. The CDR3 loop spans 14 amino acids. Regarding the study as a whole: Ophthalmopathy progression was predicted by the model at more than 55% sensitivity and less than 75% specificity.

Transcripts of RNA were the source for amplifying TCR beta CDR3 regions. After a first-round RT-PCR with HTBI primers, a second-round multiplex PCR was run. TCRdb reprocessed the multiplex PCR reads with MiXCR, giving one entry per CDR3 protein. The sample includes 300,000 to 450,000 distinct CDR3 sequences, 17% of them seen just once. The table lists this clonotype with many counts. Its antigen remains unknown. The source of this sequence is an adult woman with stable Graves' hyperthyroidism. The chain links TRBV12-3 or TRBV12-4 to TRBJ1-3; 7 bases are shared with TRBD1. The material sequenced was peripheral blood. CDR3 region: CASNRGGSGNTIYF. The CDR3 DNA sequence: TGTGCCAGCAATAGAGGGGGCTCGGGAAACACCATATATTTT.